A selection of T cell receptor beta chains follows, all from one sample in a study of regulatory T cells in long-lasting Graves disease. TCRdb processed the multiplex PCR reads anew with MiXCR; each CDR3 protein has one entry. The sample records 600,000 to 800,000 distinct CDR3 sequences, approximately 31% being singletons. This material consisted of peripheral blood mononuclear cells (PBMCs), taken when the disease was refractory, from a patient treated with antithyroid drugs. The source of these receptors is a female donor with Graves disease. Each CDR3 is given with its conserved first and last residue. The D gene is left open where the match is weak. Size is omitted from some rows. Given values are once, few, many or a class for expanded clones.

v_gene,j_gene,abundance,d_gene,CDR3nt,CDR3aa
TRBV15,TRBJ2-7,-,TRBD2,TGTGCCACCAGCAGAGCGACTAGCGGAACCTACGAGCAGTACTTC,CATSRATSGTYEQYF
TRBV7-9,TRBJ1-6,-,-,TGTGCCAGCGACGACAGCCCTAATTCACCCCTCCACTTT,CASDDSPNSPLHF
TRBV12-3/TRBV12-4,TRBJ2-6,-,TRBD2,TGTGCCAGCAGTCCCCGGGGGGGCGCTGGGGCCAACGTCCTGACTTTC,CASSPRGGAGANVLTF
TRBV5-1,TRBJ2-7,-,-,TGCGCCAGCAGCTTGAGGTGGGAACGAATCTACGAGCAGTACTTC,CASSLRWERIYEQYF
TRBV6-4,TRBJ1-5,-,-,TGTGCCAGCAGTGCAGCTTATAGCAATCAGCCCCAGCATTTT,CASSAAYSNQPQHF
TRBV5-6,TRBJ2-7,-,-,TGTGCCAGCAGCTTTGGGCCGAACTACGAGCAGTACTTC,CASSFGPNYEQYF
TRBV2,TRBJ2-1,-,-,TGTGCCAGCTGGGACTTGGGTTCCAATGAGCAGTTCTTC,CASWDLGSNEQFF
TRBV6-2/TRBV6-3,TRBJ2-7,-,-,TGTGCCAGCAGTGAAATGGGAGCCTACGAGCAGTACTTC,CASSEMGAYEQYF
TRBV2,TRBJ2-5,many,-,TGTGCCAGCAGACCCCCCGGCGGGACCGGAGGGACCCAGTACTTC,CASRPPGGTGGTQYF
TRBV6-2/TRBV6-3,TRBJ1-1,many,-,TGTGCCAGCAAGGAGGTGGGTGAAGCTTTCTTT,CASKEVGEAFF
TRBV6-1,TRBJ1-6,-,TRBD1,TGTGCCAGCACCCCATCCGGGACAGGGGGGTCACCCCTCCACTTT,CASTPSGTGGSPLHF
TRBV2,TRBJ1-6,few,-,TGTGCCAGCAGTGCCGGAGGTGATTCACCCCTCCACTTT,CASSAGGDSPLHF
TRBV5-1,TRBJ1-2,many,TRBD1,TGTGCCAGCAGCCTAGACAGGGCTAACTATGGCTACACCTTC,CASSLDRANYGYTF
TRBV15,TRBJ2-3,few,-,TGTGCCACCAGCAGAGCGACGAACACAGATACGCAGTATTTT,CATSRATNTDTQYF
TRBV25-1,TRBJ1-1,-,TRBD1,TGTGCCAGCAGCCCATCCAGGGGGGCTAGGTTATCATCCGCTGAAGCTTTCTTT,CASSPSRGARLSSAEAFF